This TCR beta chain was identified during a study of human T cells and chemical hapten exposure. Study as a whole: Minor pooled library volume differences mainly drove per-sample TCR yield variation.

As to time point: patch test 1, 2 weeks after DPC sensitization. The treatment here: therapeutic diphenylcyclopropenone sensitization with weekly scalp DPC. The study enrolled 18 to 70-year-old alopecia patients suitable for DPC. The starting material, unfractionated whole blood, was used for total RNA extraction. This clonotype was seen many times. Trimming took off 1 base at V and 4 bases at J, with 13 bases between the two ends. The CDR3 runs 15 residues. TCRdb re-called the RACE reads with MiXCR, one entry per CDR3 protein. The sample includes about 380,000 distinct CDR3 sequences, roughly 4.8% of them seen just once.

The rearrangement uses TRBV12-3 or TRBV12-4 and TRBJ1-2; D is perhaps TRBD1 (6 bases). The TCR sequence derives from a woman between 45 and 60 years old with alopecia areata. Some clones in this sample may be carry-over from other donors' samples. Sequences were derived from whole blood, sampled in connection with sensitization to the hapten diphenylcyclopropenone (DPC). The CDR3 DNA sequence: TGTGCCAGCAGTTTAGGGGGGGGCGGATCCTATGGCTACACCTTC. This encodes CASSLGGGGSYGYTF.